This TCR beta chain was retrieved from a study of blood T cell repertoires in COVID-19. The CDR3 consists of 14 residues. V lost 3 bases to trimming and J lost 5 bases, with 11 bases between them. CDR1 SNHLY and CDR2 FYNNEI come from the germline V gene. Assay used: immunoSEQ multiplex PCR; TCRdb lists only in-frame clones, some missing. The sample lists 55,000 to 75,000 clones, approximately 79% occurring once. Input material: peripheral blood. The source is an older man with active COVID-19. The chain has TRBV2 and TRBJ1-5; D is ambiguous. DNA of the CDR3: TGTGCCAGCAGTGATCCCCAGATCCATCAGCCCCAGCATTTT. Translated: CASSDPQIHQPQHF.